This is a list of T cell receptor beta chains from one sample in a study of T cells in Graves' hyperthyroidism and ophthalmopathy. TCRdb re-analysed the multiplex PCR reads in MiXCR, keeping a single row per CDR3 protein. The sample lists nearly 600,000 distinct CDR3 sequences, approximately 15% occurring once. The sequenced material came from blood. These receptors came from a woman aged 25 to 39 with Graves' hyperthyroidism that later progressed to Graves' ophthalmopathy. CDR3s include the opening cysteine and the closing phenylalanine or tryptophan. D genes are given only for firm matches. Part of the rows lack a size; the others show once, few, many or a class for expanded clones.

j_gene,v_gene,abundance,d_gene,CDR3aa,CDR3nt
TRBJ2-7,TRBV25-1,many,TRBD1,CASSPGTGIVYEQYF,TGTGCCAGCAGTCCCGGGACAGGGATCGTCTACGAGCAGTACTTC
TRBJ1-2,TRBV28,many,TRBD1,CASEKTGVLDHYGYTF,TGTGCCAGCGAGAAGACAGGGGTATTGGATCACTATGGCTACACCTTC
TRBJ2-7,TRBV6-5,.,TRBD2,CASSMGLAGTYEQYF,TGTGCCAGCAGTATGGGACTAGCGGGGACCTACGAGCAGTACTTC
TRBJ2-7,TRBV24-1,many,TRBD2,CATSDPGRAGEQYF,TGTGCCACCAGTGACCCCGGGAGGGCCGGCGAGCAGTACTTC
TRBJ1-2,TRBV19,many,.,CASSGVYTDYTF,TGTGCCAGTAGCGGAGTCTATACCGACTACACCTTC
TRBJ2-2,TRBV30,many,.,CAWRKTGTSTGELFF,TGTGCCTGGAGGAAAACCGGGACAAGCACCGGGGAGCTGTTTTTT
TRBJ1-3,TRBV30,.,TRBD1,CAWRQGAGNTIYF,TGTGCCTGGAGGCAGGGGGCTGGAAACACCATATATTTT
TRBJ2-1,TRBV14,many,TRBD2,CASSSGLARRGPYNEQFF,TGTGCCAGCAGCTCCGGACTAGCCCGCCGAGGACCCTACAATGAGCAGTTCTTC
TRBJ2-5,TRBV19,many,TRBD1,CASSGQGMETQYF,TGTGCCAGTAGCGGACAGGGGATGGAGACCCAGTACTTC
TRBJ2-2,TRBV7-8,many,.,CASSRAGSTGELFF,TGTGCCAGCAGTCGGGCAGGGAGCACCGGGGAGCTGTTTTTT